Below, 5 T cell receptor beta chains from the same sample are listed, as sequenced in a study of blood T cell repertoires in COVID-19. The protocol was immunoSEQ multiplex PCR, while the TCRdb copy is restricted to in-frame clones and leaves out a portion. The sample includes more than 200,000 clones, around nine tenths seen only once; the top ten take roughly 7.1%. Material: PBMCs or T cells enriched from blood (not recorded which). These receptors were collected from a man younger than 40 in a cohort exposed to, infected with or recovered from COVID-19 (not recorded which).

The V call is TRBV5-6, the J call TRBJ1-2, with D possibly TRBD1 on 5 matching bases. V dropped 2 bases and J dropped 2 bases, with 10 bases sitting between them. CDR3 length equals 14 residues. Germline-derived CDR1 and CDR2 are SGHDT and YYEEEE. The CDR3 nucleotides read TGTGCCAGCAGCTTTACCAGGGAAAACTATGGCTACACCTTC. Its protein product is CASSFTRENYGYTF.

J is TRBJ2-3 and V is TRBV6-5, with D perhaps matching TRBD2 (5 bases). This CDR3 is built from 15 residues. V lost 8 bases, J lost 2 bases, and 17 bases lay in between. Germline V gene data show CDR1 as MNHEY and CDR2 as SVGAGI. This chain's CDR3 is CASSLEAGPTDTQYF. The DNA of the CDR3 is TGTGCCAGCTCCCTGGAGGCTGGACCCACAGATACGCAGTATTTT.

The V gene is TRBV24-1, the J gene TRBJ1-1; 7 bases are shared with TRBD1. Germline V gives CDR1 KGHDR, CDR2 SFDVKD. The CDR3 spans 13 residues. With V trimmed by 4 bases and J by 11 bases, 9 bases remained unmatched. The CDR3: CATSDGYDRAAFF. CDR3 sequence (DNA): TGTGCCACCAGTGACGGATACGACAGGGCGGCTTTCTTT.

This chain connects TRBV18 to TRBJ1-5; no firm D call. Germline loops: CDR1 KGHSH, CDR2 LQKENI. This CDR3 contains 16 residues. V was trimmed by 6 bases and J by 0 bases, leaving 15 bases between them. DNA for the CDR3: TGTGCCAGCTCTCAACAATCCTTACATAGCAATCAGCCCCAGCATTTT. The encoded protein is CASSQQSLHSNQPQHF.

V usage is TRBV27 and J usage is TRBJ1-5; D is ambiguous. Germline CDR1 MNHEY, CDR2 SMNVEV (reference sequence). This CDR3 has 15 amino acids. The ends were cut back, 2 bases at V and 4 bases at J, with 12 bases in the middle. CDR3 protein: CASSLNLGSNQPQHF. CDR3 in DNA: TGTGCCAGCAGTTTAAATCTTGGCTCTAATCAGCCCCAGCATTTT.